The 22 T cell receptor beta chains in this list originate from one sample, sequenced in a study of T-cell reconstitution after alpha-beta-depleted transplantation in children. For TCRbeta, the library was prepared with unique molecular identifiers. MiXCR was run by TCRdb on the PCR reads, yielding one entry per CDR3 protein. The sample records roughly 500,000 distinct CDR3 sequences, around 17% being singletons. Here the sequenced sample was PBMCs from the stem cell graft donor, taken from the stem cell graft. These receptors came from a human donor who donated a stem cell graft to a child with acute lymphoblastic leukemia.

This clonotype was found a few times. The V gene is TRBV9, the J gene TRBJ1-2, with D maybe TRBD1 (5 bases). This CDR3 contains 14 residues. The germline V gene has CDR1 SGDLS and CDR2 YYNGEE. The V end was cut by 0 bases, the J end by 4 bases, with 10 bases between. CDR3 protein: CASSVDPGSYGYTF. For the CDR3, the DNA is TGTGCCAGCAGCGTAGACCCAGGGAGCTATGGCTACACCTTC.

This clonotype was detected a few times. The V call is TRBV5-5, the J call TRBJ2-4; 16 nucleotides agree with TRBD2. Germline V lookup: CDR1 SGHKS, CDR2 YYEKEE (reference sequence). This CDR3 contains 16 residues. Trimming removed 3 bases from V and 8 bases from J; junction bases left unmatched: 5. CDR3 region: CASSSGTSGRGHIQYF. In DNA form, the CDR3 reads TGTGCCAGCAGCTCCGGGACTAGCGGGAGGGGGCACATTCAGTACTTC. Looking up the rest from reference TRBV5-5 and TRBJ2-4 gives the full variable domain: DAGVTQSPTHLIKTRGQQVTLRCSPISGHKSVSWYQQVLGQGPQFIFQYYEKEERGRGNFPDRFSARQFPNYSSELNVNALLLGDSALYLCASSSGTSGRGHIQYFGAGTRLSVL.

A few counts support this clonotype. The chain links TRBV12-3 or TRBV12-4 to TRBJ2-3; a weak D match, TRBD2 (6 bases). This CDR3 region has 15 residues. Trimming stripped 1 base from V and 7 bases from J, with 15 bases between. Here the CDR3 DNA reads TGTGCCAGCAGTTTAGAGGGGACTGGAATAAATACGCAGTATTTT. This translates into CASSLEGTGINTQYF.

This clonotype was seen a few times. The chain has TRBV4-1 and TRBJ1-2; a possible D gene is TRBD1 (6 bases). The germline V and J ends were trimmed by 5 bases and 8 bases, with 27 bases remaining between them. The germline CDR1 and CDR2 sequences are MGHRA and YSYEKL. The CDR3 has 17 amino acids. The CDR3 DNA follows: TGCGCCAGCAGCTCTCCCCGAGGGGGGGGCGCAAGGAAAGGCTACACCTTC. This translates into CASSSPRGGGARKGYTF.

This clonotype has a handful of counts. The chain joins TRBV6-5 to TRBJ2-1; the D is unclear. CDR1 and CDR2 (germline): MNHEY, SVGAGI. V was trimmed by 0 bases and J by 6 bases, leaving 6 bases between them. This CDR3 spans 13 amino acids. The CDR3 region has the DNA TGTGCCAGCAGTTACTCTGGGCTCAATGAGCAGTTCTTC. Protein: CASSYSGLNEQFF.

This chain uses TRBV6-1 with TRBJ1-1; D uncertain. Trimming cost V 5 bases and J 0 bases, with 16 bases left between them. The V gene's germline CDR1 is MNHNS and CDR2 SASEGT. This CDR3 region has 16 residues. The CDR3 sequence: CASSIGYTLLNTEAFF. The CDR3 bases are TGTGCCAGCAGTATTGGGTACACATTACTGAACACTGAAGCTTTCTTT.

This clonotype turned up a few times. J is TRBJ1-2 and V is TRBV20-1; the D gene is possibly TRBD1 (5 bases). The germline V and J ends were trimmed by 6 bases and 4 bases, with 12 bases remaining between them. There are 12 residues in the CDR3. Germline V gene sequence: CDR1 DFQATT, CDR2 SNEGSKA (reference sequence). DNA of the CDR3: TGCAGTGCCATCAGGGAGCTCTATGGCTACACCTTC. This codes for CSAIRELYGYTF.

This chain uses TRBV10-3 with TRBJ1-4; D is ambiguous. Germline CDR1 is ENHRY and CDR2 is SYGVKD. Trimming pared 3 bases from V and 8 bases from J, leaving 13 bases between. The CDR3 has 14 residues. This chain's CDR3 is CAISDEGFKEKLFF. CDR3 in DNA: TGTGCCATCAGTGATGAGGGCTTCAAGGAAAAACTGTTTTTT.

Here the CDR3 reads CASSLARASGRNEQFF. For the CDR3, the DNA is TGTGCCAGCAGCTTAGCGCGGGCTAGCGGGAGAAATGAGCAGTTCTTC. The genes are TRBV7-9 and TRBJ2-1; 10 positions agree with TRBD2. Germline lookup yields CDR1 SEHNR and CDR2 FQNEAQ (reference sequence). The CDR3 consists of 16 residues. Trimming at V came to 0 bases and at J to 7 bases, leaving 6 bases not matched to a gene.

The sample holds a few counts of this clonotype. The chain employs TRBV14 and TRBJ2-3, with TRBD2 matching 7 bases. CDR3 length: 12 residues. J was trimmed by 0 bases and V by 10 bases; bases with no gene match: 1. Germline V gene data show CDR1 as SGHDN and CDR2 as FVKESK. In DNA form, the CDR3 reads TGTGCCACTAGCGGAAGCACAGATACGCAGTATTTT. This sequence encodes CATSGSTDTQYF.

This clonotype occurred a few times. The chain links TRBV5-6 to TRBJ2-1; 9 bases fit TRBD2. The germline V gene encodes CDR1 SGHDT and CDR2 YYEEEE. The CDR3 sequence is 15 residues long. The ends lost 2 bases at V and 4 bases at J; junction bases unmatched: 4. Written as DNA, the CDR3 is TGTGCCAGCAGCTTTATAGCGGGAGAGTACAATGAGCAGTTCTTC. Translating it yields CASSFIAGEYNEQFF. Based on the CDR3 plus reference TRBV5-6 and TRBJ2-1, the full variable domain is DAGVTQSPTHLIKTRGQQVTLRCSPKSGHDTVSWYQQALGQGPQFIFQYYEEEERQRGNFPDRFSGHQFPNYSSELNVNALLLGDSALYLCASSFIAGEYNEQFFGPGTRLTVL.

The table lists this clonotype with many counts. CDR3: CASSLRPPMAGRHNEQFF. Here the CDR3 DNA reads TGTGCCAGCAGCTTAAGACCCCCGATGGCAGGGCGCCACAATGAGCAGTTCTTC. The chain carries TRBV7-3 and TRBJ2-1, with D perhaps TRBD1 (5 bases). This CDR3 has 18 residues. V was shortened by 1 base and J by 5 bases, with 21 bases between the two germline ends. Germline values: CDR1 SGHTA, CDR2 FQGTGA.

Comments on this clonotype: Relative to the germline gene, one junction end is altered; a read error may explain this. V and J are TRBV5-1 and TRBJ2-1; 11 positions match TRBD2. This CDR3 is 16 amino acids long. Germline values: CDR1 SGHRS, CDR2 YFSETQ. The CDR3 spells CASSWGLAASYIEQFF. The CDR3 DNA sequence: TGCGCCAGCAGCTGGGGACTAGCGGCCTCTTACATTGAGCAGTTCTTC. The entire variable domain, with the rest obtained from reference TRBV5-1 and TRBJ2-1, is as follows: KAGVTQTPRYLIKTRGQQVTLSCSPISGHRSVSWYQQTPGQGLQFLFEYFSETQRNKGNFPGRFSGRQFSNSRSEMNVSTLELGDSALYLCASSWGLAASYIEQFFGPGTRLTVL.

This clonotype was counted ten times or more. This rearrangement joins TRBV7-2 to TRBJ2-3, with D possibly being TRBD2 (6 bases). This CDR3 contains 19 residues. Germline V CDR1 and CDR2: SGHTA, FQGNSA. V was cut by 0 bases and J by 0 bases, with 19 bases left in between. CDR3 DNA: TGTGCCAGCAGCTTAGCCGGGCCGGGACTCGCGATGAGCACAGATACGCAGTATTTT. Residues: CASSLAGPGLAMSTDTQYF.

This clonotype was detected a few times. The chain joins TRBV2 to TRBJ2-7; D is unresolved. Germline V CDR1 and CDR2: SNHLY, FYNNEI. V was pared by 2 bases and J by 3 bases, with 14 bases between. The CDR3 contains 15 residues. CDR3 loop: CASSEQDGGHYEQYF. CDR3 bases: TGTGCCAGCAGTGAACAGGACGGTGGGCACTACGAGCAGTACTTC.

This clonotype came up a few times. CDR3 loop: CASSRPGHVSTDTQYF. The CDR3 DNA follows: TGTGCCAGCAGCCGACCGGGACATGTTAGCACAGATACGCAGTATTTT. V gene TRBV6-1 combines with J gene TRBJ2-3; D is perhaps TRBD1 (6 bases). CDR3 length: 16 amino acids. V lost 6 bases to trimming and J lost 0 bases, with 16 bases between them. Germline loops: CDR1 MNHNS, CDR2 SASEGT.

This clonotype showed up just a few times. The genes are TRBV2 and TRBJ2-4; possibly TRBD2 for D (6 bases). The CDR3 has 14 residues. Per germline, CDR1 SNHLY and CDR2 FYNNEI. Trimming left V 6 bases short and J 0 bases short, with 9 bases between. Written as DNA, the CDR3 is TGTGCCAGCAGGAAGGGACTAGCCAAAAACATTCAGTACTTC. This encodes CASRKGLAKNIQYF.

This clonotype turned up a few times. The chain recombines TRBV7-3 with TRBJ2-1; D is perhaps TRBD2 (6 bases). This CDR3 is 13 amino acids long. CDR1 and CDR2 (germline): SGHTA, FQGTGA. V was trimmed by 3 bases and J by 13 bases, leaving 16 bases between them. The DNA of the CDR3 is TGTGCCAGCAGCTTGTCGGAGGGAGCGGTACAGTTCTTC. Encoded protein: CASSLSEGAVQFF.

This clonotype was recorded at least ten times. The rearrangement links TRBV7-9 to TRBJ2-5; 7 positions agree with TRBD1. The CDR3 contains 13 residues. Germline lookup yields CDR1 SEHNR and CDR2 FQNEAQ (reference sequence). V shed 4 bases and J 5 bases; nucleotides not matched to a gene: 4. CDR3: CASSSRGPETQYF. In DNA, the CDR3 is TGTGCCAGCAGCTCTAGGGGGCCTGAGACCCAGTACTTC.

The chain employs TRBV20-1 and TRBJ2-1, with D possibly matching TRBD2 (5 bases). Trimming removed 6 bases at V and 6 bases at J, with 15 bases between. The CDR3 extends over 13 amino acids. Germline V gene data show CDR1 as DFQATT and CDR2 as SNEGSKA (reference sequence). The CDR3 here is CSAYGWAGNEQFF. CDR3 sequence (DNA): TGCAGTGCGTACGGTTGGGCGGGCAATGAGCAGTTCTTC.

This clonotype showed up just a few times. The chain employs TRBV7-9 and TRBJ2-7, with D possibly TRBD2 on 6 matching bases. Germline CDR1 reads SEHNR; CDR2 reads FQNEAQ (reference sequence). Trimming left V 3 bases short and J 0 bases short, with 12 bases between. The CDR3 has 15 amino acids. The CDR3 nucleotides read TGTGCCAGCAGCTTCAGCGGGTCGAGCTCCTACGAGCAGTACTTC. As protein: CASSFSGSSSYEQYF.

This clonotype was counted between two and nine times. The gene calls are TRBV5-1 and TRBJ2-7, with a possible D match to TRBD1 (6 bases). The CDR3 spans 15 residues. Trimming stripped 4 bases from V and 2 bases from J, with 16 bases between. In germline, CDR1 is SGHRS, CDR2 YFSETQ. The CDR3 spells CASSQAEDSTYEQYF. Here the CDR3 DNA reads TGCGCCAGCAGCCAGGCGGAGGACAGCACCTACGAGCAGTACTTC.